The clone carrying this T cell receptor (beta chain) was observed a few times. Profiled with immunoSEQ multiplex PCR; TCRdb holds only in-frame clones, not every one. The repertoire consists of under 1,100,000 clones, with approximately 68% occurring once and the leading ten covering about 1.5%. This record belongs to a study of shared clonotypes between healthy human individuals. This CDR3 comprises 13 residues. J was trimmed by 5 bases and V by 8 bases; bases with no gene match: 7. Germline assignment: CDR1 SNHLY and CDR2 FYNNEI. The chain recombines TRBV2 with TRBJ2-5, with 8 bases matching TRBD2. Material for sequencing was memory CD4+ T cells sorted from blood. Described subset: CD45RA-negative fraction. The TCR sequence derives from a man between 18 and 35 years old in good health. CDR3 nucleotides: TGTGCCAGCGTCCCGGGAGGGAGGGAGACCCAGTACTTC. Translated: CASVPGGRETQYF.